The clone carrying this T cell receptor beta chain is a singleton in its sample. The germline V gene has CDR1 LGHNA and CDR2 YSLEER. Trimming left V 4 bases short and J 4 bases short, with 16 bases between. There are 15 residues in the CDR3. The data derive from a study of blood T cell repertoires in COVID-19. In the study overall: The origin of the acute and convalescent COVID-19 samples was the United States, Italy and Spain.

The protocol was immunoSEQ multiplex PCR, while the TCRdb copy is restricted to in-frame clones and leaves out a portion. Seen here are a few hundred thousand clones, 90% observed once, and the top ten hold 2.1%. The chain has TRBV4-3 and TRBJ1-2; possible D gene TRBD1, 5 bases. The specimen sequenced was peripheral blood. The sequence was obtained from a woman aged 55 to 70 with COVID-19, enrolled during active disease. In DNA form, the CDR3 reads TGCGCCAGCAGCCCCGAGGTGCGGGGCGTCTATGGCTACACCTTC. The encoded protein is CASSPEVRGVYGYTF.